This T cell receptor beta chain was sequenced in a study of cytomegalovirus exposure and HLA in healthy donors (dated by TCRdb to 2015 to 2018). Study-wide context: According to an earlier analysis of 587 of the donors, about 179 million T cells yielded 117 million unique TCR beta sequences and 276 Gb of sequence data. An early release that covered some 640 HLA-typed donors contained approximately 290 gigabases of sequencing data and around 85 million unique TCR sequences. Among the roughly 390 genotyped donors, around 81% belonged to the genetic ancestry cluster associated with self-reported Caucasian donors. The study was designed to test whether signatures of past pathogen exposure could be identified by cataloging public T cell receptors. The study used immunosequencing to profile the T cell repertoires of several hundred subjects and linked those repertoires to cytomegalovirus serostatus. A separate validation cohort of approximately 130 different subjects was used in addition to the approximately 610-subject first cohort. To predict cytomegalovirus infection status, the study combined high-throughput TCR immunosequencing, statistical association of individual TCRs with disease status, and machine learning. A later analysis re-analyzed previously published TCR beta repertoires from approximately 670 donors and added high-resolution HLA genotyping to study TCR occurrence patterns. In the later analysis, no new phenotypic data were used to find candidate immune exposures; instead, reliance was placed on TCR beta sequences and their occurrence across donors. In an earlier analysis of 587 of the donors, high-throughput TCR beta sequencing was used to judge whether each TCR beta V gene segment behaved as functional or pseudogenic. Donor age, sex, ethnicity and CMV serostatus were collected together with the repertoire data. In a later genetic analysis, genome-wide SNP genotypes for about 65% of the 666 donors were used, and that subset was treated as a discovery cohort. All discovery cohort repertoires had been generated on a single sequencing platform. HLA typing covered class I and class II loci at four-digit resolution. Typing coverage differed by locus: A, B, C, DRB1 and DQB1 were typed in roughly 620-630 donors, DQA1 in around 500, DPA1 in some 570, and DPB1 in 400 to 490. Roughly 5 DR-DQ haplotypes were treated as single units for association and clustering because of strong linkage in the cohort. Among around 400 genotyped donors of the cohort, an average of around 250,000 unique TCR beta nucleotide sequences was sequenced per donor, of which about 20% were non-productive.

Points the paper makes about the study in general: A group of highly shared sequence variants was considered likely to be a technical artifact of the sequencing pipeline. A further reported finding was that TCR beta sequences accurately predicted the HLA-A and HLA-B alleles for most subjects in the first cohort. Because counts were too low, 15 to 20 rarely observed V segments, including chromosome 9 orphons, were excluded from the earlier analysis of 587 of the donors. In an earlier analysis of some 550 of the donors, most TCR beta V segments were observed in productive rearrangements about 90% or about 30% of the time, broadly matching IMGT annotations. According to the authors, the approach could potentially be generalized to other disease states and immunological phenotypes. Most TCR sequences were seen in very few donors, while some public TCRs were found in many individuals. For the cohort, immune exposure information was limited to CMV serostatus. The presence/absence analyses assumed that sequencing depth was roughly uniform across donors, and that assumption may not be true. Linkage disequilibrium might explain the correlated functional status among segregating V segments, but an unknown experimental factor could not be excluded. A later analysis associated 16,951 TCR beta sequences with specific HLA alleles at a false discovery rate of 0.05. Because HLA typing was unavailable for some donors at each locus, only the typed subset was used in association tests. According to a later analysis, most CMV-associated TCR beta chains appeared to be HLA-restricted, and the HLA associations seemed to be driven largely by CMV exposure. Strong co-occurrence of HLA alleles, especially DR and DQ, made assigning TCR associations to individual alleles difficult. In a later analysis, HLA-associated TCR beta chains showed more clonal expansion and lower generation probabilities than non-associated chains that were equally common. Some IMGT-functional V segments, including TRBV6-2 and TRBV6-3, could not be distinguished by the 87-base-pair reads and were therefore excluded. In a later genetic analysis, fewer N-insertions in productive TCRs were reported among donors in an Asian-associated ancestry cluster than the roughly 700-donor mean. According to a later analysis, TCR association rates differed among HLA loci, with DRB1 alleles showing the most associated TCRs and HLA-C alleles showing the fewest. In both the original and validation cohorts, the classifier was reported to diagnose cytomegalovirus status with high specificity and sensitivity. The study listed approximately 150 TCR beta chains as associated with cytomegalovirus. This cohort had only TCR beta chains sequenced, and the lack of alpha or paired-chain data limited which features could be detected. Several of the top co-occurrence clusters appeared to be linked to parvovirus B19, influenza, CMV and Epstein-Barr virus, according to a later analysis. A few of the identified cytomegalovirus-associated TCR beta chains were confirmed in vitro to be specific for cytomegalovirus antigens. V-gene and J-gene trimming of TCR beta chains was associated with a missense DCLRE1C variant in a later genetic analysis, and the association was replicated in an independent cohort.

The CDR3 numbers 15 residues from cysteine through phenylalanine. The retained sequence is limited to the CDR3, 45 bases, with the frame set at the first base. CDR1 and CDR2 are drawn from the germline V gene: SGHRS, YFSETQ. From V the trimming removes 2 bases and from J it removes 3 bases, while the gene matches leave 5 bases of the junction unaccounted for. To prepare the library, the immunoSEQ multiplex PCR assay was applied. The multiplex PCR relied on a mix of 60 forward primers for TCR Vbeta segments and 13 reverse primers for TCR Jbeta segments. Amplification of the CDR3 region of rearranged TCR beta genes was performed with a multiplex PCR assay on genomic DNA. Amplified TCR beta libraries were sequenced as 87-base-pair reads on the Illumina HiSeq System. From the authors' description of their analysis: A later analysis tallied roughly 80 million unique TCR beta chains across the 640 or so repertoires, and around 10 million of those chains were shared by two or more donors. Raw reads were error-corrected and collapsed into unique sequences by a nearest-neighbor algorithm in which closely related sequences were merged to remove PCR and sequencing errors. V, D and J gene segments were assigned by aligning CDR3 sequences to IMGT reference sequences. For a sequence to be retained, a match of at least six nucleotides to both a V gene segment and a J gene segment was required. Rearrangements were classified as productive when the CDR3 lacked stop codons and remained in frame with V and J, and all other rearrangements were classified as non-productive. CDR3 was defined by IMGT convention, running from the second conserved V-encoded cysteine to the conserved J-encoded phenylalanine. Sequences without an unambiguous match to a single V gene segment were excluded from the earlier analysis of 450 to 650 of the donors. An earlier analysis of 550 to 650 of the donors classified V segments as functional when productive rearrangements were above 56.7% and as segregating when the standard deviation between donors was above 5%. To diagnose cytomegalovirus status from the catalog of TCR beta chain sequences, a statistical classification framework was built. In a later analysis, TCR nucleotide sequences were compared against IMGT/GENE-DB human TR gene sequences so that V and J genes could be assigned. In a later analysis, CDR3 sequences and most-parsimonious VDJ recombination scenarios were assigned using the TCRdist pipeline. A later analysis defined each TCR beta chain by its CDR3 amino acid sequence plus V-gene family, and excluded reads lacking a unique V-gene family. To address suspected cross-contamination and a sequencing artifact, a later analysis removed a few hundred highly shared, low-generation-probability nucleotide sequences. For each public chain, a later analysis derived a clonal expansion index from normalized ranks of inferred template counts within each repertoire. A later analysis computed generation probabilities with a VDJ recombination model fitted to out-of-frame rearrangements, and checked the results against IGoR. In a later analysis, TCR-TCR, TCR-HLA and TCR-CMV co-occurrence was scored with hypergeometric tests, and a repertoire-size bias correction was applied to TCR pairs. In a later analysis, false discovery rates were estimated by permuting HLA or CMV assignments 20 times. In a later analysis, co-occurring TCRs were grouped using DBSCAN, and TCRdist sequence similarity was added for clustering within HLA-allele-positive subsets. Repertoires with fewer than 30,000 or more than 120,000 public chains, plus five repertoires with anomalous nucleotide sharing, were excluded from co-occurrence clustering. TCRdb took over this immuneACCESS table, retaining in-frame rearrangements with V and J assigned. Such tables are incomplete; in checked studies, under half of the missing clones stem from an unresolved V gene, and the remainder is unexplained. That table furnishes V, J and clone size, whereas the DNA furnished D and trimming. The table for this sample lists roughly 120,000 clones; roughly 77% of them were counted only once. 1.1% of the sample rests with the top ten.

The cohort comprised around 690 healthy bone marrow donors. Cohort members were all nominally healthy when sampled, although unrecorded immune exposures were likely present. The donor tested CMV seronegative, placing the donor among the 350 or so seronegative members of the cohort. Every donor gave a peripheral blood sample, and the peripheral blood mononuclear cells from that sample were used for TCR beta sequencing. The Qiagen DNeasy Blood Extraction Kit was used to extract genomic DNA from the blood cell samples. About this clone: Its antigen is unknown. Per-base quality was not reported, and no clone a single base away is much larger than it.

The sequenced material came from PBMCs. This receptor was taken from a woman aged 25 to 39 in good health and CMV-seronegative. The V and J segments used are TRBV5-1 and TRBJ2-1, with 7 bases in between that match TRBD2. Here is the DNA: TGCGCCAGCAGCTTCGGTGGGGGGGACTACAATGAGCAGTTCTTC. Protein translation: CASSFGGGDYNEQFF.